This T cell receptor beta chain is drawn from a study of blood T cells in healthy people across ages. This clonotype turned up a few times. The second PCR ran roughly 7 to 12 cycles with a sample-barcoded 5' primer and J-beta primers. TCRdb ran MiXCR on the 5' RACE reads and lists one entry per CDR3 protein. The table lists fewer than 2,000,000 distinct CDR3 sequences, about 31% of them singletons. V was cut by 4 bases and J by 4 bases, with 13 bases left in between. CDR3 length: 13 residues. Looked up from germline, CDR1 is SQVTM and CDR2 is ANQGSEA. Sequencing input: blood. The rearrangement links TRBV29-1 to TRBJ1-1, with D possibly TRBD1 on 5 matching bases. The TCR comes from a woman younger than 45 in good health. The chain's CDR3 is CSVVGRVGTEAFF. Written as DNA, the CDR3 is TGCAGCGTTGTAGGCAGGGTGGGCACTGAAGCTTTCTTT.